Below, 18 T cell receptor beta chains from the same sample are listed, as sequenced in a study of blood T cell repertoires in COVID-19. Profiling relied on immunoSEQ multiplex PCR, and the TCRdb table lists in-frame clones only, not all of them. The sample carries 250,000 to 300,000 clones, more than 65% recorded once. The sample was peripheral blood. Source of these receptors: a woman aged 18-29 years with acute or convalescent COVID-19.

This clone has a single count. The rearrangement joins TRBV5-8 to TRBJ1-4; D unresolved. Trimming stripped 2 bases from V and 4 bases from J, with 9 bases between. Per germline, CDR1 SGHTS and CDR2 YDEGEE. The CDR3 extends over 14 amino acids. The chain's CDR3 is CASSFRGSNEKLFF. DNA of the CDR3: TGTGCCAGCAGCTTTCGAGGGAGTAATGAAAAACTGTTTTTT.

The chain joins TRBV9 to TRBJ2-1; D unresolved. Per germline, CDR1 SGDLS and CDR2 YYNGEE. Trimming stripped 0 bases from V and 3 bases from J, with 10 bases between. The CDR3 has 15 residues. The CDR3 region is CASSVGQPFYNEQFF. The CDR3, as DNA: TGTGCCAGCAGCGTAGGGCAACCCTTCTACAATGAGCAGTTCTTC.

V and J are TRBV28 and TRBJ2-6; D remains unclear. The germline V gene has CDR1 MDHEN and CDR2 SYDVKM. The CDR3 covers 15 residues. V lost 6 bases and J 0 bases, leaving 9 bases between the germline ends. The CDR3 sequence: CASSPLLSGANVLTF. The DNA of the CDR3 is TGTGCCAGCAGCCCTCTACTCTCTGGGGCCAACGTCCTGACTTTC.

The chain combines TRBV20-1 with TRBJ2-1; TRBD2 aligns across 8 bases. The J segment lost 5 bases and the V segment lost 3 bases, leaving 15 bases of the junction unmatched. Germline CDR1 DFQATT, CDR2 SNEGSKA (reference sequence). CDR3 size: 17 residues. Here the CDR3 reads CSASPPFEREFHNEQFF. CDR3 nucleotide sequence: TGCAGTGCTAGTCCCCCTTTTGAGCGGGAGTTCCACAATGAGCAGTTCTTC.

This clone has only a few counts. The chain couples TRBV7-3 to TRBJ2-2; D is unclear. Trimming took off 4 bases at V and 4 bases at J, with 4 bases between the two ends. The CDR3 covers 12 residues. CDR1 is SGHTA, CDR2 FQGTGA, per germline. In DNA, the CDR3 is TGTGCCAGCAGCTCTTTCACCGGGGAGCTGTTTTTT. As protein: CASSSFTGELFF.

This clone was counted once. The V call is TRBV7-2, the J call TRBJ2-1; possible D gene TRBD2, 6 bases. The CDR3 is 15 residues long. V was clipped by 7 bases and J by 1 base, with 14 bases between them. The germline V gene encodes CDR1 SGHTA and CDR2 FQGNSA. The CDR3 spells CASTRLVGSYNEQFF. The CDR3 DNA reads TGTGCCAGCACCCGACTAGTCGGGTCCTACAATGAGCAGTTCTTC.

The chain has TRBV2 and TRBJ1-5; 7 bases align to TRBD1. The length of the CDR3 is 15 residues. Germline V CDR1 and CDR2: SNHLY, FYNNEI. The trim removed 6 bases at V and 4 bases at J, leaving 9 bases unmatched. CDR3 residues: CASRPEGQLNQPQHF. CDR3 in DNA: TGTGCCAGCAGGCCCGAGGGACAGCTAAATCAGCCCCAGCATTTT. Looking up the rest from reference TRBV2 and TRBJ1-5 gives the full variable domain: EPEVTQTPSHQVTQMGQEVILRCVPISNHLYFYWYRQILGQKVEFLVSFYNNEISEKSEIFDDQFSVERPDGSNFTLKIRSTKLEDSAMYFCASRPEGQLNQPQHFGDGTRLSIL.

The genes are TRBV5-8 and TRBJ2-1; 9 bases map to TRBD1. Trimming at V came to 1 base and at J to 8 bases, leaving 7 bases not matched to a gene. The germline V gene encodes CDR1 SGHTS and CDR2 YDEGEE. The CDR3 has 15 residues. The CDR3 DNA follows: TGTGCCAGCAGCTTGCGACGGGACAGGGTATATGAGCAGTTCTTC. This translates into CASSLRRDRVYEQFF.

This clone was counted only a few times. V usage is TRBV21-1 and J usage is TRBJ1-1. TRBV21-1 is a known pseudogene. The CDR3 is made up of 15 amino acids. CDR3 nucleotide sequence: TGTGCCAGACCTCGGCGGAACGGGAGGAACACTGAAGCTTTCTTT. Its translation is CARPRRNGRNTEAFF.

This CDR3 is CASSSKGAGSGELFF. The DNA for the CDR3 is TGTGCCAGCAGTTCAAAGGGGGCAGGCTCCGGGGAGCTGTTTTTT. The chain employs TRBV27 and TRBJ2-2, with TRBD1 matching over 7 bases. The CDR3 extends over 15 amino acids. The V and J ends lost 4 bases and 6 bases, in that order; junction bases with no gene match: 8. Per germline, CDR1 MNHEY and CDR2 SMNVEV (reference sequence).

A few counts support this clone. V gene TRBV19 combines with J gene TRBJ2-7; tentative D call: TRBD2 (6 bases). Germline-derived CDR1 and CDR2 are LNHDA and SQIVND (reference sequence). The CDR3 has 12 residues. V gave up 7 bases and J gave up 4 bases, with 11 bases separating them. The CDR3 bases are TGTGCCAGTAAGGCGGAGGGGTACGAGCAGTACTTC. Translating it yields CASKAEGYEQYF.

The chain joins TRBV2 to TRBJ1-5, with D possibly matching TRBD1 (6 bases). Germline assignment: CDR1 SNHLY and CDR2 FYNNEI. Trimming pared 3 bases from V and 9 bases from J, leaving 18 bases between. The CDR3 loop spans 15 amino acids. The CDR3 nucleotides are TGTGCCAGCAGTGAGATCCCCGAAGTAGGGGGGCCCCAGCATTTT. This gives the protein CASSEIPEVGGPQHF.

The rearrangement uses TRBV18 and TRBJ1-1; D gene ambiguous. CDR3 length equals 13 residues. CDR1 and CDR2 (germline): KGHSH, LQKENI. V gave up 2 bases and J gave up 3 bases, with 7 bases separating them. The CDR3 loop reads CASSPIAYTEAFF. CDR3 DNA: TGTGCCAGCTCACCAATAGCCTACACTGAAGCTTTCTTT.

The chain couples TRBV19 to TRBJ2-7, with TRBD1 matching 7 bases. This CDR3 has 15 amino acids. CDR1 is LNHDA, CDR2 SQIVND, per germline (reference sequence). J lost 0 bases, V lost 4 bases, and 6 bases had no gene match. The CDR3 loop reads CASSTRAGGSYEQYF. The CDR3 nucleotides read TGTGCCAGTAGTACCCGAGCAGGGGGCTCCTACGAGCAGTACTTC.

J is TRBJ2-1 and V is TRBV9, with 12 nucleotides matching TRBD2. The CDR3 runs 16 residues. Germline-derived CDR1 and CDR2 are SGDLS and YYNGEE. V shed 4 bases, J shed 8 bases, and the junction held 10 bases outside the gene matches. The CDR3 bases are TGTGCCAGCAGCCCCGGACTAGCGGGGTCGCGGCATGAGCAGTTCTTC. As protein: CASSPGLAGSRHEQFF.

This clone was observed a few times. This chain joins TRBV18 and TRBJ2-1; 7 bases fit TRBD1. CDR3 length: 15 residues. V gave up 1 base and J gave up 0 bases; unmatched junction bases: 0. The germline V gene has CDR1 KGHSH and CDR2 LQKENI. The CDR3 loop is CASSPQGASYNEQFF. The DNA for the CDR3 is TGTGCCAGCTCACCACAGGGGGCCTCCTACAATGAGCAGTTCTTC.

The CDR3 reads CASTASGLYEQYF. Here the CDR3 DNA reads TGTGCCAGCACGGCTAGCGGGCTCTACGAGCAGTACTTC. The chain uses TRBV6-5 and TRBJ2-7, with 8 bases identical to TRBD2. The CDR3 contains 13 residues. The V segment lost 7 bases and the J segment 3 bases; nucleotides outside the gene matches: 5. Germline V gene data show CDR1 as MNHEY and CDR2 as SVGAGI.

This sequence joins TRBV19 and TRBJ1-4; possible D gene TRBD1, 6 bases. Germline loops: CDR1 LNHDA, CDR2 SQIVND (reference sequence). V was trimmed by 0 bases and J by 3 bases, leaving 23 bases between them. The CDR3 has 20 residues. CDR3 in DNA: TGTGCCAGTAGTATAGATCGACAGGACACGGGAGGTCGGGCTAATGAAAAACTGTTTTTT. Its protein product is CASSIDRQDTGGRANEKLFF.